The clone carrying this T cell receptor (beta chain) appeared a few times. Its antigen remains unidentified. This CDR3 contains 13 residues. Trimming pared 4 bases from V and 6 bases from J, leaving 11 bases between. The germline V gene encodes CDR1 MNHEY and CDR2 SMNVEV (reference sequence). This sample was taken from a study of T cell repertoires in cytomegalovirus infection. About the study: A matching HLA type, together with CMV infection, was signaled by public TCR beta signatures.

Study-level results: HLA-C-restricted, CMV-specific TCR beta clonotypes were dominant ex vivo. The study identified carriers of CMV plus the relevant HLA from cumulative public TCR beta family frequency.

TCRdb re-called the reads with MiXCR, one entry per CDR3 protein. Of roughly 990,000 distinct CDR3 sequences listed, more than 25% are singletons. The source of this sequence is a human donor in good health (CMV status not recorded). Some clones in this sample may be carry-over from other donors' samples. The rearrangement uses TRBV27 and TRBJ2-3; maybe TRBD2 (6 bases). The material was cultured CD8+ T cells from PBMCs, obtained from culture after CMV antigen stimulation. The CDR3 nucleotides read TGTGCCAGCAGTTACGCAGGAGGGGATACGCAGTATTTT. Amino acids: CASSYAGGDTQYF.